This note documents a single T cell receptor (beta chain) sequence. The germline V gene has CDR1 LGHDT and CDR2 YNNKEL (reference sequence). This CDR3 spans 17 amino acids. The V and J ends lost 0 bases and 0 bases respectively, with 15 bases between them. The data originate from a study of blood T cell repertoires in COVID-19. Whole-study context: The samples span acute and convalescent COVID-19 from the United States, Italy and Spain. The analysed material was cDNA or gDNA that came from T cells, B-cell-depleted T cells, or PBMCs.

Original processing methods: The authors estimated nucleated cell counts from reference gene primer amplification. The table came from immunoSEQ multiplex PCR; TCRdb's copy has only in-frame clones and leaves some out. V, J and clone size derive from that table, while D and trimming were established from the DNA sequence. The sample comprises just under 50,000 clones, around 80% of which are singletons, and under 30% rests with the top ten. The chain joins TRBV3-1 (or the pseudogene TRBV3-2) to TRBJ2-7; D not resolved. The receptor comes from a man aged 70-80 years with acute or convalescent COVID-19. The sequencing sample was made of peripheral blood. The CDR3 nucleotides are TGTGCCAGCAGCCAAGATCGATCTTCGACTGGCTCCTACGAGCAGTACTTC. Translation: CASSQDRSSTGSYEQYF.